This TCR beta chain was found in a study of T-cell reconstitution after alpha-beta-depleted transplantation in children. Notes on the study in general: After transplant, high TCRbeta diversity at day 60 in some patients arose from surviving recipient T cells and thymic progenitors. T-cell counts and diversity at one year following transplant were attributed mainly to newly produced T cells. Reportedly, roughly two months post-transplant, alpha-beta T cells arose from several hundred expanded graft clones.

The library targeted TCRbeta and was prepared with unique molecular identifiers. From the PCR reads, TCRdb called clonotypes with MiXCR, one entry per CDR3 protein. The sample yields approximately 150,000 distinct CDR3 sequences, around 10% seen once. From germline, CDR1 is DFQATT and CDR2 SNEGSKA (reference sequence). The V and J ends lost 0 bases and 8 bases, in that order; junction bases with no gene match: 9. The CDR3 sequence is 15 residues long. The sample holds a few counts of this clonotype. The antigen is undetermined. The chain recombines TRBV20-1 with TRBJ2-1; 8 bases match TRBD2. The material was PBMCs, mostly from graft donor cells, obtained 180 days after TCRalphabeta/CD19-depleted stem cell transplant. The sequence came from a female patient aged 2-9 years who had a stem cell transplant for congenital amegakaryocytic thrombocytopenia, so the T cells may come from the graft donor. The CDR3 nucleotides are TGCAGTGCTAGAGATGCCCGGGGGGGCCGCGATGAGCAGTTCTTC. It specifies CSARDARGGRDEQFF.